The clone carrying this T cell receptor (beta chain) was recorded many times. Its antigen is undetermined. Noted time point: newly diagnosed GD, antithyroid drugs for less than 3 months. Scientists built the TCR library using RNA that was extracted from PBMCs. This sample is part of a study of regulatory T cells in long-lasting Graves disease. Study conclusions and caveats: What was studied was peripheral blood only, and not thyroid tissue.

iRepertoire HTBI primers and Arm-PCR of CDR3 regions built TCR beta libraries. MiXCR was run by TCRdb on the multiplex PCR reads, yielding one entry per CDR3 protein. The sample records approximately 470,000 distinct CDR3 sequences, around 16% being singletons. This CDR3 is 15 amino acids long. Trimming cost V 6 bases and J 0 bases; bases outside gene matches: 6. CDR1 LGHNT and CDR2 FRNRAP come from the germline V gene. This sample also appeared in a second study, on T cells in Graves' hyperthyroidism and ophthalmopathy. In that study: Researchers ran a first-round RT-PCR on the TCR CDR3 using the HTBI primer set. In validation, the model predicted ophthalmopathy. These predictions came a median roughly 6 months before onset.

Here the sequenced sample was peripheral blood mononuclear cells (PBMCs), taken at new diagnosis, from a patient treated with antithyroid drugs. The chain couples TRBV12-5 to TRBJ2-3, with 7 positions matching TRBD1. This receptor was taken from a man aged 40-50 years with Graves disease. This CDR3 reads CASGLGGQSTDTQYF. The DNA of the CDR3 is TGTGCTAGTGGGTTAGGGGGCCAAAGCACAGATACGCAGTATTTT.